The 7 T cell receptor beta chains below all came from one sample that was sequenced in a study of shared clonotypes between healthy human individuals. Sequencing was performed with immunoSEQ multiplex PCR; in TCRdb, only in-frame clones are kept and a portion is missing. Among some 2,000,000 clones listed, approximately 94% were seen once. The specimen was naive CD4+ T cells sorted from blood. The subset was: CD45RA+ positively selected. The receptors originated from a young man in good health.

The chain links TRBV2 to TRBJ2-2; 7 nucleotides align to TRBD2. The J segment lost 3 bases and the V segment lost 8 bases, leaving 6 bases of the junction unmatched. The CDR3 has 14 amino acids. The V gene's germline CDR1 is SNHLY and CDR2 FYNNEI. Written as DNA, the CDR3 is TGTGCCAGCGGGCAGGGAGGGGACACCGGGGAGCTGTTTTTT. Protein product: CASGQGGDTGELFF.

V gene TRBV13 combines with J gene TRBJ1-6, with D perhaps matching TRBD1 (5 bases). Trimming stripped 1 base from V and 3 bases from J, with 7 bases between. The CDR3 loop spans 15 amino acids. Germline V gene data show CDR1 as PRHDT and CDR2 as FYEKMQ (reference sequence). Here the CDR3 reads CASSLEQDYNSPLHF. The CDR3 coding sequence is TGTGCCAGCAGCTTAGAACAGGACTATAATTCACCCCTCCACTTT.

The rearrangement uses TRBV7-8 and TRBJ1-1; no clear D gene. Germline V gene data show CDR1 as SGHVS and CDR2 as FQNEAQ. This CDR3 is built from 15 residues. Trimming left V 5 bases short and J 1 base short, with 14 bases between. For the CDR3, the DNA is TGTGCCAGCAGCCGAAGATTTAGCGGGAACACTGAAGCTTTCTTT. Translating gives CASSRRFSGNTEAFF.

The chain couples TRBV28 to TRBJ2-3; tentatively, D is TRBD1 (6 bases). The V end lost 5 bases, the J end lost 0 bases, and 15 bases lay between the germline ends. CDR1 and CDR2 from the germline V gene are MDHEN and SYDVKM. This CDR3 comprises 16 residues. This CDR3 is CASSLRGVHSTDTQYF. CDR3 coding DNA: TGTGCCAGCAGTCTCAGGGGAGTCCATAGCACAGATACGCAGTATTTT.

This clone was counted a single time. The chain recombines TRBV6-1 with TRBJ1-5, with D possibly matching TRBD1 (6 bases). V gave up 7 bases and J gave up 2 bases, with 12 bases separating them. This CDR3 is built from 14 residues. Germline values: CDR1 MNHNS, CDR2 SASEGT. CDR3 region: CASKGGGGNQPQHF. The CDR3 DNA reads TGTGCCAGCAAGGGAGGGGGGGGCAATCAGCCCCAGCATTTT.

The CDR3 sequence: CASSWMGANYGYTF. CDR3 DNA sequence: TGTGCCAGCAGTTGGATGGGGGCCAACTATGGCTACACCTTC. The V and J genes are TRBV5-4 and TRBJ1-2; tentative D call: TRBD1 (6 bases). The CDR3 length is 14 residues. The V end was cut by 5 bases, the J end by 2 bases, with 13 bases between. Germline lookup yields CDR1 SGHNT and CDR2 YYREEE (reference sequence). The entire variable domain, with the rest obtained from reference TRBV5-4 and TRBJ1-2, is as follows: ETGVTQSPTHLIKTRGQQVTLRCSSQSGHNTVSWYQQALGQGPQFIFQYYREEENGRGNFPPRFSGLQFPNYSSELNVNALELDDSALYLCASSWMGANYGYTFGSGTRLTVV.

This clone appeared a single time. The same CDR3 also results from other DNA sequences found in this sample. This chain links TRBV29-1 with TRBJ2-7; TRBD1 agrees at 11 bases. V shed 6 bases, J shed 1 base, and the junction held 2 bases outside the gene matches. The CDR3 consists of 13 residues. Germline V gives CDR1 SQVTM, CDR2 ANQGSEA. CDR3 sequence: CSVGQGGSYEQYF. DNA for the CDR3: TGCAGCGTGGGACAGGGGGGTTCCTACGAGCAGTACTTC.